The 32 T cell receptor beta chains below were found in one sample sequenced in a study of post-analysis software for immune sequencing data. The study's findings and limits: Comparison of patients with controls showed 5 or 6 TRBV segments more frequent in patients, TRBV5-6, TRBV5-1 and TRBV20-1 among them.

Unique molecular identifiers had been added to the TCR beta cDNA libraries. TCRdb called the PCR reads again in MiXCR, with one record for every CDR3 protein. The table lists approximately 730,000 distinct CDR3 sequences, roughly 27% of them singletons. These receptors have no known antigen. The sequenced sample consisted of blood. These receptors were taken from a girl aged 10 to 17 with multiple sclerosis.

This chain links TRBV20-1 with TRBJ2-7, with 11 bases fitting TRBD2. The CDR3 loop spans 19 amino acids. The V segment lost 3 bases and the J segment 0 bases; nucleotides outside the gene matches: 16. Germline values: CDR1 DFQATT, CDR2 SNEGSKA (reference sequence). The CDR3 region has the DNA TGCAGTGCTAGTCGAATCGGACTAGCGGGCCATCTTAGCTCCTACGAGCAGTACTTC. Amino acids: CSASRIGLAGHLSSYEQYF.

This chain connects TRBV20-1 to TRBJ2-7; D uncertain. The CDR3 runs 13 residues. Trimming left V 1 base short and J 3 bases short, with 10 bases between. Germline CDR1 reads DFQATT; CDR2 reads SNEGSKA (reference sequence). DNA of the CDR3: TGCAGTGCTAGAGGGTTGGGCGACTACGAGCAGTACTTC. Translation: CSARGLGDYEQYF.

The V gene is TRBV11-2, the J gene TRBJ2-1; D could derive from TRBD1 or TRBD2 (6 bases each). CDR1 is SGHAT, CDR2 FQNNGV, per germline. The V and J ends lost 4 bases and 6 bases respectively, with 22 bases between them. The CDR3 totals 17 residues. The CDR3 is CASSSIPRTGRINEQFF. The CDR3 bases are TGTGCCAGCAGCTCGATCCCGAGAACAGGGAGGATCAATGAGCAGTTCTTC.

This clonotype was seen once. One end of the junction does not line up with germline, which may come from a read error. The chain couples TRBV9 to TRBJ2-1; TRBD2 agrees at 13 bases. Germline CDR1 is SGDLS and CDR2 is YYNGEE. The CDR3 consists of 15 residues. In DNA form, the CDR3 reads TGTGCCAGCGGCGTACTAGCGGGGGGGTACGGTGAGCAGTTCTTC. Translating gives CASGVLAGGYGEQFF.

The V and J genes are TRBV12-3 or TRBV12-4 and TRBJ2-1; D gene unclear. CDR3 length: 11 residues. Trimming cost V 2 bases and J 12 bases, with 8 bases left between them. CDR3 loop: CASSLMYGQFF. In DNA, the CDR3 is TGTGCCAGCAGTTTAATGTATGGGCAGTTCTTC.

In this sample, this clonotype turned up many times. The chain joins TRBV29-1 to TRBJ2-3; the match to TRBD1 covers 9 bases. CDR3 length equals 14 residues. The germline gives CDR1 SQVTM, CDR2 ANQGSEA. V shed 4 bases, J shed 6 bases, and the junction held 8 bases outside the gene matches. The DNA for the CDR3 is TGCAGCGTTGCCGTCCCGACAGGGGGGGATACGCAGTATTTT. Amino acids: CSVAVPTGGDTQYF.

The table lists this clonotype with a count of one. This chain uses TRBV28 with TRBJ1-6; D gene uncertain. Germline V lookup: CDR1 MDHEN, CDR2 SYDVKM. This CDR3 region has 15 residues. Trimming left V 5 bases short and J 8 bases short, with 16 bases between. CDR3 bases: TGTGCCAGCAGTCCCCCAATCCCTACCGATTCACCCCTCCACTTT. This gives the protein CASSPPIPTDSPLHF.

This clonotype was observed at least ten times. V gene TRBV20-1 combines with J gene TRBJ2-7; no reliable D call. The length of the CDR3 is 14 residues. Per the germline V gene, CDR1 is DFQATT and CDR2 is SNEGSKA (reference sequence). With 6 bases removed from V and 5 bases from J, the gap between germline ends came to 20 bases. CDR3 sequence reads: CSAHRDNRAHEQYF. The CDR3 DNA is TGCAGTGCCCATCGCGACAACCGGGCCCACGAGCAGTACTTC.

The chain employs TRBV6-1 and TRBJ2-1; 9 bases map to TRBD1. Germline V CDR1 and CDR2: MNHNS, SASEGT. Trimming at V came to 1 base and at J to 5 bases, leaving 6 bases not matched to a gene. The CDR3 extends over 16 amino acids. The CDR3 DNA sequence: TGTGCCAGCAGTGAAGTCGACAGGGGGTACGACAATGAGCAGTTCTTC. Protein product: CASSEVDRGYDNEQFF.

This clonotype was seen more than once but under ten times. The chain recombines TRBV29-1 with TRBJ2-3, with D hard to call. This CDR3 has 13 amino acids. V was cut by 7 bases and J by 1 base, with 12 bases left in between. Germline assignment: CDR1 SQVTM and CDR2 ANQGSEA. The DNA for the CDR3 is TGCAGCGCACCTCTAGTGGGCACAGATACGCAGTATTTT. It specifies CSAPLVGTDTQYF.

The chain couples TRBV6-6 to TRBJ2-4, with D possibly being TRBD1 (6 bases). The length of the CDR3 is 13 residues. V lost 6 bases to trimming and J lost 1 base, with 7 bases between them. CDR1 and CDR2 (germline): MNHNY, SVGAGI (reference sequence). Written as DNA, the CDR3 is TGTGCCAGCAGGCAGGGGGCCAAAAACATTCAGTACTTC. Residues: CASRQGAKNIQYF.

The chain recombines TRBV6-5 with TRBJ1-2; 7 positions agree with TRBD1. From germline, CDR1 is MNHEY and CDR2 SVGAGI. CDR3 length equals 13 residues. V lost 6 bases and J lost 8; bases outside the gene matches: 9. CDR3 in DNA: TGTGCCAGCAGCCCGACAGGGCTCGGGGGCTACACCTTC. It translates to CASSPTGLGGYTF.

J is TRBJ2-1 and V is TRBV11-2, with D unclear. V was pared by 5 bases and J by 2 bases, with 16 bases between. The CDR3 sequence is 16 residues long. Germline lookup yields CDR1 SGHAT and CDR2 FQNNGV. CDR3 protein: CASSASLVPPYNEQFF. Here the CDR3 DNA reads TGTGCCAGCAGCGCCAGTCTAGTACCCCCCTACAATGAGCAGTTCTTC. The whole variable domain, remainder taken from reference TRBV11-2 and TRBJ2-1, is EAGVAQSPRYKIIEKRQSVAFWCNPISGHATLYWYQQILGQGPKLLIQFQNNGVVDDSQLPKDRFSAERLKGVDSTLKIQPAKLEDSAVYLCASSASLVPPYNEQFFGPGTRLTVL.

This clonotype was found a few times. This rearrangement joins TRBV20-1 to TRBJ2-3, with 13 bases that match TRBD2. Germline CDR1 and CDR2: DFQATT and SNEGSKA (reference sequence). This CDR3 is built from 15 residues. J was trimmed by 4 bases and V by 5 bases; bases with no gene match: 6. CDR3 region: CSASQLAGGPDTQYF. CDR3 in DNA: TGCAGTGCTTCCCAACTAGCGGGAGGGCCAGATACGCAGTATTTT.

This clonotype was detected ten times or more. An end of the junction differs from the germline gene, which may be a read error. This sequence joins TRBV6-5 and TRBJ2-7; 10 nucleotides agree with TRBD2. The CDR3 sequence is 14 residues long. The germline gives CDR1 MNHEY, CDR2 SVGAGI. CDR3 sequence reads: CASSRTSGTYEQYF. DNA of the CDR3: TGCGCCAGCAGCCGGACTAGCGGCACCTACGAGCAGTACTTC.

The table lists this clonotype with a few counts. This rearrangement joins TRBV5-1 to TRBJ2-7, with 9 bases lining up with TRBD1. V shed 4 bases and J 5 bases; nucleotides not matched to a gene: 10. The CDR3 is 15 amino acids. The germline CDR1 and CDR2 sequences are SGHRS and YFSETQ. CDR3 DNA sequence: TGCGCCAGCAGCGCCACGGGACAGGGTACCCACGAGCAGTACTTC. Residues: CASSATGQGTHEQYF.

This rearrangement joins TRBV11-3 to TRBJ2-1, with 9 bases fitting TRBD2. The germline V gene encodes CDR1 SGHNT and CDR2 YENEEA. CDR3 size: 16 residues. Losses at the gene ends were 1 base for V and 2 bases for J; bases not matched to a gene: 3. The CDR3 DNA sequence: TGTGCCAGCAGCTTAGGTACTAGCGGGCCCTACAATGAGCAGTTCTTC. This gives the protein CASSLGTSGPYNEQFF. The full variable domain, completed using reference TRBV11-3 and TRBJ2-1, is EAGVVQSPRYKIIEKKQPVAFWCNPISGHNTLYWYLQNLGQGPELLIRYENEEAVDDSQLPKDRFSAERLKGVDSTLKIQPAELGDSAVYLCASSLGTSGPYNEQFFGPGTRLTVL.

The CDR3 DNA is TGTGCCAGCAGCCCCCTCCCGAGGGCGGGAGGTAGCAATGAGCAGTTCTTC. Protein: CASSPLPRAGGSNEQFF. This chain links TRBV11-2 with TRBJ2-1, with 8 bases identical to TRBD2. Per germline, CDR1 SGHAT and CDR2 FQNNGV. This CDR3 spans 17 amino acids. V lost 5 bases to trimming and J lost 6 bases; unmatched junction nucleotides: 15.

The V gene is TRBV29-1, the J gene TRBJ2-1; 7 bases align to TRBD2. V lost 4 bases, J lost 4 bases, and 10 bases stayed unmatched. This CDR3 has 15 amino acids. Germline V gene data show CDR1 as SQVTM and CDR2 as ANQGSEA. The chain's CDR3 is CSVGGGAHEYNEQFF. The CDR3 DNA is TGCAGCGTTGGGGGGGGAGCCCACGAGTACAATGAGCAGTTCTTC.

The DNA for the CDR3 is TGCAGTGCGCCCCTGGTGGCAGGATTTGAAAAACTGTTTTTT. This gives the protein CSAPLVAGFEKLFF. The chain joins TRBV20-1 to TRBJ1-4; D is ambiguous. Deletions cut 6 bases from V and 7 bases from J, with 18 bases between. The CDR3 has 14 residues. Germline V gene data show CDR1 as DFQATT and CDR2 as SNEGSKA (reference sequence).

This chain uses TRBV20-1 with TRBJ2-3, with D perhaps matching TRBD1 or TRBD2 (5 bases each). The CDR3 sequence is 14 residues long. Trimming stripped 3 bases from V and 0 bases from J, with 10 bases between. The germline V gene has CDR1 DFQATT and CDR2 SNEGSKA (reference sequence). The CDR3 spells CSARGVPSTDTQYF. Here the CDR3 DNA reads TGCAGTGCTAGGGGGGTCCCTAGCACAGATACGCAGTATTTT.

This clonotype was seen more than once but under ten times. The genes are TRBV27 and TRBJ1-5; a possible D gene is TRBD1 (6 bases). Germline CDR1 reads MNHEY; CDR2 reads SMNVEV (reference sequence). Trimming removed 6 bases from V and 7 bases from J, with 22 bases in between. CDR3 length equals 16 residues. The CDR3 DNA sequence: TGTGCCAGCAGCCCTCTGGTCCCCAGGGGATTGCAGCCCCAGCATTTT. Translation gives CASSPLVPRGLQPQHF.

This clonotype was counted a few times. The chain is built from TRBV6-5 and TRBJ1-3; D remains ambiguous. Per the germline V gene, CDR1 is MNHEY and CDR2 is SVGAGI. This CDR3 spans 15 amino acids. Trimming left V 9 bases short and J 0 bases short, with 15 bases between. CDR3 in DNA: TGTGCCAGTTATCCCGGGATCCCCTCTGGAAACACCATATATTTT. Translation gives CASYPGIPSGNTIYF.

The chain joins TRBV9 to TRBJ1-6; D might be TRBD1 (5 bases). Between the trimmed V and J ends, which lost 0 bases and 10 bases, there was a span of 8 bases. From germline, CDR1 is SGDLS and CDR2 YYNGEE. This CDR3 contains 13 residues. The chain's CDR3 is CASSVAQGSPLHF. The DNA for the CDR3 is TGTGCCAGCAGCGTAGCCCAGGGATCACCCCTCCACTTT.

V usage is TRBV5-1 and J usage is TRBJ2-1, with TRBD2 matching over 13 bases. Germline loops: CDR1 SGHRS, CDR2 YFSETQ. This CDR3 is built from 15 residues. V lost 1 base and J lost 8; bases outside the gene matches: 3. CDR3 loop: CASSLRTSGSDEQFF. The CDR3, as DNA: TGCGCCAGCAGCTTGCGGACTAGCGGGAGCGATGAGCAGTTCTTC.

The chain combines TRBV20-1 with TRBJ2-3; 14 nucleotides agree with TRBD2. V was clipped by 6 bases and J by 4 bases; unmatched bases: 6. This CDR3 has 15 amino acids. From germline, CDR1 is DFQATT and CDR2 SNEGSKA (reference sequence). CDR3 in amino acids: CSARTSGGLADTQYF. The DNA for the CDR3 is TGCAGTGCCCGGACTAGCGGGGGGCTGGCAGATACGCAGTATTTT.

This clonotype was picked up a small number of times. This chain connects TRBV29-1 to TRBJ2-3; TRBD2 matches at 11 bases. The CDR3 contains 16 residues. With 6 bases clipped from V and 0 bases from J, the junction kept 8 bases outside the gene matches. Germline CDR1 reads SQVTM; CDR2 reads ANQGSEA. CDR3 sequence reads: CSVASGTSGSTDTQYF. As DNA, the CDR3 is TGCAGCGTCGCGTCCGGGACTAGCGGAAGCACAGATACGCAGTATTTT.

V gene TRBV6-6 combines with J gene TRBJ1-4; TRBD1 might be the D (5 bases). Germline V CDR1 and CDR2: MNHNY, SVGAGI (reference sequence). There are 15 residues in the CDR3. V lost 2 bases to trimming and J lost 3 bases, with 10 bases between them. The CDR3 reads CASSYIGVANEKLFF. CDR3 coding DNA: TGTGCCAGCAGTTACATAGGGGTGGCTAATGAAAAACTGTTTTTT.

The chain couples TRBV12-3 or TRBV12-4 to TRBJ2-7; 8 bases match TRBD2. This CDR3 is 14 amino acids long. The junction had 6 bases not matched to a gene; V was cut back by 6 bases and J by 2 bases. The CDR3 spells CASRIAGPTYEQYF. The CDR3 bases are TGTGCCAGCAGGATAGCGGGGCCCACCTACGAGCAGTACTTC.

This clonotype was counted only a few times. This chain joins TRBV10-3 and TRBJ2-7; D uncertain. Germline V CDR1 and CDR2: ENHRY, SYGVKD. The CDR3 spans 13 residues. The V and J ends lost 4 bases and 2 bases respectively, with 9 bases between them. Written as DNA, the CDR3 is TGTGCCATCAGTGCCGGCGGAACCTACGAGCAGTACTTC. Translating gives CAISAGGTYEQYF.

V is TRBV29-1 and J is TRBJ2-7, with TRBD2 matching over 10 bases. This CDR3 spans 14 amino acids. The ends lost 6 bases at V and 6 bases at J; junction bases unmatched: 11. CDR1 is SQVTM, CDR2 ANQGSEA, per germline. In DNA form, the CDR3 reads TGCAGCGTCACGATAGCGGGAGGCTCGTCCGAGCAGTACTTC. Protein sequence: CSVTIAGGSSEQYF.

The rearrangement joins TRBV11-2 to TRBJ2-5; TRBD1 aligns across 11 bases. CDR1 and CDR2 (germline): SGHAT, FQNNGV. Trimming cost V 5 bases and J 2 bases; bases outside gene matches: 7. There are 16 residues in the CDR3. The CDR3 is CASSPKGQGVQETQYF. The DNA of the CDR3 is TGTGCCAGCAGCCCCAAGGGACAGGGGGTTCAAGAGACCCAGTACTTC. The full variable domain, rest sourced from reference TRBV11-2 and TRBJ2-5, is EAGVAQSPRYKIIEKRQSVAFWCNPISGHATLYWYQQILGQGPKLLIQFQNNGVVDDSQLPKDRFSAERLKGVDSTLKIQPAKLEDSAVYLCASSPKGQGVQETQYFGPGTRLLVL.